This T cell receptor (beta chain) was identified in a study of blood T cell repertoires in COVID-19 (TCRdb year 2020). Notes on the research overall: Collaborator samples came from the United States, Italy and Spain and covered acute and convalescent phases of COVID-19. The material from the prospective study consisted of cDNA or gDNA derived from T cells, B-cell-depleted T cells, or PBMCs. Samples came from the ongoing ImmuneRACE study (first 160 participants) plus 1,254 subjects from 6 global collaborators. Subjects who had been exposed to COVID-19, were actively infected with it, or had recovered from it provided the deeply sampled blood TCRbeta repertoires that made up the dataset. A de-identified subject ID, COVID-19 status, age in years and sex were almost always included in the sample metadata. Where available, HLA class I and class II types were taken from metadata supplied by the sample provider and were not determined by assay-based typing. A freely available public database, intended as a resource for researchers studying the immune response to SARS-CoV-2, is where the repertoires were released. The research as a whole found: The amount of clinical and demographic metadata varied by source and participant and was provided uncurated.

With regard to this clone: What antigen it recognizes has not been identified. No much larger clone exists at a distance of one base, and base qualities are not known.

Participants in the prospective study were aged about 18 to 100 years, lived in about two dozen United States geographic areas, and enrolled through a virtual design. In the prospective study, cohorts were assigned on the basis of participant-reported clinical history obtained from a screening survey and a study questionnaire. ImmuneRACE Cohort 3 recovered participants were defined by two consecutive negative NP/OP PCR tests, healthcare professional clearance, or symptom resolution. In the prospective study, mobile phlebotomists collected whole blood, serum and a nasopharyngeal or oropharyngeal swab from each participant. Participants in the prospective study had the option to provide additional blood draws and questionnaires over a 2-month period. Blood samples from the prospective study were shipped frozen or at room temperature prior to DNA extraction. TCRbeta CDR3 regions were amplified from genomic DNA by means of the immunoSEQ Assay, a bias-controlled multiplex PCR. Turning to the authors' computational methods: The number of nucleated cells in each sample was estimated by amplification of reference gene primers within the assay. To quantify the absolute abundance of each unique TCRbeta CDR3 rearrangement, sequence reads were collapsed and filtered. For each sample, productive Simpson clonality was calculated by taking the square root of Simpson's diversity index across productive rearrangements. Not all clones reach the TCRdb copy of this immuneACCESS table, which keeps in-frame sequences only. Checked studies attribute under half of the gap to unresolved V genes and leave the rest unexplained. From that table come the V and J calls and clone size; the DNA was used to work out D and trimming. The sample yields 400,000 to 450,000 clones; 75% to 90% were counted once. The biggest ten clones account for approximately 1.2% of the sample.

The junction shows trimming of 0 bases on V and 0 bases on J, plus 7 bases between the germline ends. CDR1 and CDR2 are drawn from the germline V gene: SGHDT, YYEEEE. From cysteine to phenylalanine, the CDR3 is 14 amino acids long. Only the CDR3 DNA is retained, 42 bases long and in frame from the first base. This TCR came from a man aged 25-40 years who had recovered from COVID-19. Specimen: PBMCs or T cells enriched from blood (not recorded which). This chain is built from TRBV5-6 and TRBJ2-7; a weak D assignment points to TRBD2 (5 bases agree). CDR3 sequence: CASSLEGGSYEQYF. The DNA sequence reads TGTGCCAGCAGCTTGGAAGGAGGCTCCTACGAGCAGTACTTC.